This TCR beta chain derives from a study of CD8 T cells in ankylosing spondylitis. Study-level points and caveats: It appeared that ankylosing spondylitis blood was characterized by a TCR beta motif of seven or eight highly homologous variants.

MiXCR, run by TCRdb on the 5' RACE reads, gives a single entry per CDR3 protein. This sample has roughly 440,000 distinct CDR3 sequences, with roughly 18% found just once. CDR1 SGHAT and CDR2 FQNNGV come from the germline V gene. Trimming removed 4 bases at V and 5 bases at J, with 25 bases between. The CDR3 spans 18 residues. With respect to this clonotype: The antigen remains undetermined.

What was sequenced was blood, either unsorted or a sorted T cell fraction (not recorded which). This sequence was found in a male donor with ankylosing spondylitis. This chain links TRBV11-2 with TRBJ2-3; perhaps D is TRBD1 or TRBD2 (7 bases each). This chain's CDR3 is CASSSAGGSAGALDTQYF. As DNA, the CDR3 is TGTGCCAGCAGCTCCGCAGGGGGATCGGCGGGGGCCTTAGATACGCAGTATTTT.